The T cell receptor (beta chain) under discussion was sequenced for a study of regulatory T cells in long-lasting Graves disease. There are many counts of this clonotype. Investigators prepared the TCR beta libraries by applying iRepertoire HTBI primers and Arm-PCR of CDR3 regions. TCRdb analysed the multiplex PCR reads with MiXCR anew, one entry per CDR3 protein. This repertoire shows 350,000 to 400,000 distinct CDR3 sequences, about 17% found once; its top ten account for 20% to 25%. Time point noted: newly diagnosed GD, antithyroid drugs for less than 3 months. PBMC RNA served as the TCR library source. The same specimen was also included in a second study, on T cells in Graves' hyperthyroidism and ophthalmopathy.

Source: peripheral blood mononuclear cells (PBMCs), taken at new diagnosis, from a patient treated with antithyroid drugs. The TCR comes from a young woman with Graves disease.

CDR3 sequence reads: CASTLTISPTYEQYF. In DNA, the CDR3 is TGTGCCAGCACTCTGACTATTTCGCCCACCTACGAGCAGTACTTC. The V gene is TRBV2, the J gene TRBJ2-7, with D perhaps TRBD2 (5 bases). The V gene lost 7 bases and the J gene lost 2 bases, with 18 bases spanning the gap. The CDR3 covers 15 residues. Germline values: CDR1 SNHLY, CDR2 FYNNEI.